The 23 T cell receptor beta chains presented below share a single source sample, sequenced in a study of blood T cell repertoires in COVID-19. The repertoire was sequenced with immunoSEQ multiplex PCR; TCRdb's copy has only in-frame clones and lacks some. The sample shows 90,000 to 150,000 clones, 79% of them seen only once. Sequencing was performed on peripheral blood. These receptors originate from an elderly woman with acute or convalescent COVID-19.

This chain joins TRBV2 and TRBJ1-1; weak D call: TRBD1 (5 bases). The V end lost 7 bases, the J end lost 4 bases, and 13 bases lay between the germline ends. The germline V gene has CDR1 SNHLY and CDR2 FYNNEI. The CDR3 covers 13 residues. CDR3 region: CASTLDTATEAFF. Written as DNA, the CDR3 is TGTGCCAGCACCCTGGACACAGCCACTGAAGCTTTCTTT.

The genes are TRBV20-1 and TRBJ2-2; 8 nucleotides align to TRBD2. Germline values: CDR1 DFQATT, CDR2 SNEGSKA (reference sequence). Unmatched junction bases numbered 5, after V lost 3 bases and J lost 5 bases. This CDR3 spans 14 amino acids. CDR3 sequence reads: CSASRGGPTGELFF. The CDR3 DNA is TGCAGTGCTAGTCGCGGGGGGCCTACCGGGGAGCTGTTTTTT.

The CDR3 loop reads CSVINRGWGEKLFF. The CDR3 DNA follows: TGCAGCGTTATAAACAGGGGCTGGGGTGAAAAACTGTTTTTT. The V call is TRBV29-1, the J call TRBJ1-4; 7 bases agree with TRBD1. V was clipped by 5 bases and J by 7 bases; unmatched bases: 10. Germline CDR1 reads SQVTM; CDR2 reads ANQGSEA. The length of the CDR3 is 14 residues.

CDR3 nucleotides: TGTGCCAGCAGCCGCGGGGGGACAGGGGGCCCTGGCTACACCTTC. Amino acid sequence: CASSRGGTGGPGYTF. This chain links TRBV2 with TRBJ1-2; TRBD1 matches 12 bases. The ends lost 6 bases at V and 7 bases at J; junction bases unmatched: 9. The CDR3 is 15 amino acids. The germline V gene has CDR1 SNHLY and CDR2 FYNNEI.

The chain joins TRBV11-3 to TRBJ1-1; no firm D call. The CDR3 runs 14 residues. Germline V lookup: CDR1 SGHNT, CDR2 YENEEA. Trimming shortened V by 1 base and J by 1 base, and 7 bases separated the two germline ends. This CDR3 reads CASSLGRSNTEAFF. In DNA form, the CDR3 reads TGTGCCAGCAGCTTAGGTCGTTCGAACACTGAAGCTTTCTTT.

V and J are TRBV6-2 or TRBV6-3 and TRBJ2-7, with 7 bases that match TRBD1. J was trimmed by 1 base and V by 5 bases; bases with no gene match: 5. The CDR3 length is 14 residues. CDR1 and CDR2 from the germline V gene are MNHEY and SVGEGT. The CDR3: CASSKGAPSYEQYF. The DNA of the CDR3 is TGTGCCAGCAGTAAGGGGGCGCCTTCCTACGAGCAGTACTTC.

The genes are TRBV11-2 and TRBJ2-7; the D gene is possibly TRBD1 (6 bases). The CDR3 contains 12 residues. V dropped 6 bases and J dropped 7 bases, with 13 bases sitting between them. Germline CDR1 SGHAT, CDR2 FQNNGV. Here the CDR3 DNA reads TGTGCCAGCAGTTGGGGGCGTATGGAGCAGTACTTC. Its protein is CASSWGRMEQYF.

The chain links TRBV7-2 to TRBJ2-3; perhaps TRBD1 as D (6 bases). Trimming cost V 5 bases and J 1 base, with 13 bases left between them. This CDR3 has 15 amino acids. Germline values: CDR1 SGHTA, CDR2 FQGNSA. The CDR3 DNA is TGTGCCAGCAGCATACAGGGTACAGGCACAGATACGCAGTATTTT. Translated: CASSIQGTGTDTQYF.

The V gene is TRBV5-8, the J gene TRBJ2-1; tentatively, D is TRBD2 (6 bases). Germline V gene lookup returns CDR1 SGHTS and CDR2 YDEGEE. The CDR3 contains 15 residues. Between the trimmed V and J ends, which lost 4 bases and 0 bases, there was a span of 11 bases. CDR3 DNA sequence: TGTGCCAGCAGCCTTCGGGGGAGCTCCTACAATGAGCAGTTCTTC. Protein: CASSLRGSSYNEQFF.

The chain has TRBV5-1 and TRBJ1-2; maybe TRBD1 (5 bases). V lost 6 bases and J 5 bases, leaving 20 bases between the germline ends. The CDR3 is 15 residues long. The V gene's germline CDR1 is SGHRS and CDR2 YFSETQ. The DNA for the CDR3 is TGCGCCAGCACGAAGGACAACCAAAACGGATATGGCTACACCTTC. Protein sequence: CASTKDNQNGYGYTF. The variable domain in full, completed from reference TRBV5-1 and TRBJ1-2, reads KAGVTQTPRYLIKTRGQQVTLSCSPISGHRSVSWYQQTPGQGLQFLFEYFSETQRNKGNFPGRFSGRQFSNSRSEMNVSTLELGDSALYLCASTKDNQNGYGYTFGSGTRLTVV.

The J gene is TRBJ2-7, the V gene TRBV11-1, with 7 bases lining up with TRBD1. This CDR3 comprises 13 residues. V was clipped by 5 bases and J by 3 bases; unmatched bases: 4. Germline-derived CDR1 and CDR2 are SGHAT and FQDESV (reference sequence). The CDR3 sequence is CASSGRDSYEQYF. CDR3 coding DNA: TGTGCCAGCAGCGGCAGGGACAGCTACGAGCAGTACTTC.

The V and J genes are TRBV6-4 and TRBJ2-3, with 7 bases lining up with TRBD1. The germline V gene has CDR1 MRHNA and CDR2 SNTAGT. CDR3 length: 15 residues. V lost 3 bases and J lost 1; bases outside the gene matches: 4. The DNA for the CDR3 is TGTGCCAGCAGTGAGGAGAGGGGGCGCACAGATACGCAGTATTTT. Translating gives CASSEERGRTDTQYF.

CDR3 coding DNA: TGTGCCACCAGCAGGGCCTTCGAGGGCAATTCACCCCTCCACTTT. This codes for CATSRAFEGNSPLHF. The J gene is TRBJ1-6, the V gene TRBV15; D is uncertain. Trimming cost V 3 bases and J 7 bases, with 13 bases left between them. The CDR3 spans 15 residues. Germline CDR1 is LNHNV and CDR2 is YYDKDF (reference sequence).

This chain joins TRBV3-1 (or the pseudogene TRBV3-2) and TRBJ1-1, with 9 bases matching TRBD1. The V gene end was trimmed by 4 bases and the J gene end by 6 bases; junction bases not matched to a gene: 3. The V gene's germline CDR1 is LGHDT and CDR2 YNNKEL (reference sequence). This CDR3 contains 13 residues. CDR3 residues: CASSPDRGPEAFF. The CDR3 DNA reads as TGTGCCAGCAGCCCGGACAGGGGCCCTGAAGCTTTCTTT.

About this clone itself: The junction departs from germline at one end; a sequencing error may be responsible. The CDR3 here is CVSSPRLNTEAFF. CDR3 DNA sequence: TGTGTCAGCAGCCCGAGGTTGAACACTGAAGCTTTCTTT. The chain recombines TRBV7-2 with TRBJ1-1, with no clear D. CDR1 is SGHTA and CDR2 is FQGNSA in the germline V gene. This CDR3 spans 13 amino acids.

The chain joins TRBV12-1 to TRBJ2-7; no DNA check was done on the table's D call, TRBD1. TRBV12-1 is tagged as a pseudogene. The CDR3 contains 14 residues. CDR3 loop: CASSPPGQGSEQYF. For the CDR3, the DNA is TGTGCCAGCAGTCCGCCGGGACAGGGGTCCGAGCAGTACTTC.

The chain couples TRBV7-8 to TRBJ2-7, with a tentative D call TRBD2 (5 bases). This CDR3 contains 13 residues. The germline V gene encodes CDR1 SGHVS and CDR2 FQNEAQ. V dropped 5 bases and J dropped 5 bases, with 13 bases sitting between them. CDR3 amino acids: CASSPPAGDEQYF. CDR3 nucleotides: TGTGCCAGCAGCCCCCCGGCGGGCGACGAGCAGTACTTC.

V gene TRBV5-1 combines with J gene TRBJ2-6, with TRBD2 identical over 10 bases. V shed 4 bases, J shed 2 bases, and the junction held 6 bases outside the gene matches. The germline CDR1 and CDR2 sequences are SGHRS and YFSETQ. This CDR3 comprises 17 residues. CDR3 in amino acids: CASSRVLAGAGANVLTF. The CDR3 DNA follows: TGCGCCAGCAGCCGTGTCCTAGCGGGAGCTGGGGCCAACGTCCTGACTTTC.

V gene TRBV7-3 combines with J gene TRBJ1-3, with D perhaps matching TRBD1 (5 bases). Germline values: CDR1 SGHTA, CDR2 FQGTGA. The V end was cut by 0 bases, the J end by 2 bases, with 8 bases between. The CDR3 is 15 residues long. DNA for the CDR3: TGTGCCAGCAGCTTAACGGGAGGGGCTGGAAACACCATATATTTT. This gives the protein CASSLTGGAGNTIYF.

The chain combines TRBV28 with TRBJ2-2, with 10 bases identical to TRBD1. The V and J ends lost 8 bases and 4 bases, in that order; junction bases with no gene match: 7. The CDR3 totals 15 residues. Germline V gene sequence: CDR1 MDHEN, CDR2 SYDVKM. The DNA of the CDR3 is TGTGCCAGCCAATCGGGACAGGGGATCACCGGGGAGCTGTTTTTT. Protein: CASQSGQGITGELFF.

In nucleotides, the CDR3 is TGTGCCAGCAGTTCAGAACTAGCGGGAGAGACCCAGTACTTC. Translated: CASSSELAGETQYF. This chain connects TRBV6-2 or TRBV6-3 to TRBJ2-5; 9 nucleotides align to TRBD2. V shed 4 bases and J 4 bases; nucleotides not matched to a gene: 4. The CDR3 covers 14 residues. Per germline, CDR1 MNHEY and CDR2 SVGEGT.

The V gene is TRBV11-2, the J gene TRBJ1-2; perhaps TRBD1 as D (6 bases). Per the germline V gene, CDR1 is SGHAT and CDR2 is FQNNGV. V lost 5 bases and J 5 bases, leaving 15 bases between the germline ends. The CDR3 has 14 amino acids. DNA of the CDR3: TGTGCCAGCAGCCCCGGGACAAATACTTATGGCTACACCTTC. Its translation is CASSPGTNTYGYTF.

The V and J genes are TRBV2 and TRBJ1-2; possibly TRBD1 for D (6 bases). The CDR3 spans 13 residues. CDR1 is SNHLY, CDR2 FYNNEI, per germline. V was cut by 7 bases and J by 0 bases, with 9 bases left in between. CDR3 loop: CASIGQTNYGYTF. The CDR3 bases are TGTGCCAGCATCGGACAGACTAACTATGGCTACACCTTC. The full variable domain, completed using reference TRBV2 and TRBJ1-2, is EPEVTQTPSHQVTQMGQEVILRCVPISNHLYFYWYRQILGQKVEFLVSFYNNEISEKSEIFDDQFSVERPDGSNFTLKIRSTKLEDSAMYFCASIGQTNYGYTFGSGTRLTVV.